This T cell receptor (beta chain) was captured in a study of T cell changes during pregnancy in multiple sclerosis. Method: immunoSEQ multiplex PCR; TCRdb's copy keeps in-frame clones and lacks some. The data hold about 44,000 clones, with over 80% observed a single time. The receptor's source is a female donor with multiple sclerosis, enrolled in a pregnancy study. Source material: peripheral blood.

In nucleotides, the CDR3 is TGTGCCAGCAGCTCCGAGGGAGGGCACGAGCAGTACTTC. This encodes CASSSEGGHEQYF. The chain uses TRBV11-2 and TRBJ2-7; 7 bases map to TRBD2. The CDR3 is 13 amino acids. V was clipped by 4 bases and J by 5 bases; unmatched bases: 5. Germline V gene sequence: CDR1 SGHAT, CDR2 FQNNGV.